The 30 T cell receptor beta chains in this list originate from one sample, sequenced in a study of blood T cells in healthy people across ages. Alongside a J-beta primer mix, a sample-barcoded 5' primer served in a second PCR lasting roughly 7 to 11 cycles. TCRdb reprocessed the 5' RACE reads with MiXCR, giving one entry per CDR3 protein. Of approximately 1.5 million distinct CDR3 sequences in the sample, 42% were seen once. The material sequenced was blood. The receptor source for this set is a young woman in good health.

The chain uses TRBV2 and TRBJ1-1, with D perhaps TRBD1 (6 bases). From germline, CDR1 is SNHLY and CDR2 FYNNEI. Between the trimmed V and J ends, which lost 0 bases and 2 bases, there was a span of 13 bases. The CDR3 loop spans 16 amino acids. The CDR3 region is CASSEALVGHNTEAFF. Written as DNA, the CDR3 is TGTGCCAGCAGTGAAGCGCTTGTGGGACACAACACTGAAGCTTTCTTT.

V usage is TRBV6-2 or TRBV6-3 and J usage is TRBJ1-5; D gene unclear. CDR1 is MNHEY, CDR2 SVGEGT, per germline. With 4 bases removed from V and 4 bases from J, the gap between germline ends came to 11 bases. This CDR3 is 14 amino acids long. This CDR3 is CASSSYSRNQPQHF. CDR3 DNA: TGTGCCAGCAGTTCGTACAGCCGAAATCAGCCCCAGCATTTT.

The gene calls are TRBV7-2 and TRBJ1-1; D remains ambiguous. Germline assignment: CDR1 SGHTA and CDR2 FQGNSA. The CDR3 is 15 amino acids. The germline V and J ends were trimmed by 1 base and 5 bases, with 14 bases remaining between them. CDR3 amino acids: CASSLDALRATEAFF. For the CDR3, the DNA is TGTGCCAGCAGCTTAGATGCACTGAGGGCTACTGAAGCTTTCTTT.

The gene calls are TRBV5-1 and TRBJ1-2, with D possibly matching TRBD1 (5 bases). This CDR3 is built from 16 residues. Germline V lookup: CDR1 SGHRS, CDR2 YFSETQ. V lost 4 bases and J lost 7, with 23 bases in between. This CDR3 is CASSPEVAGPTGGYTF. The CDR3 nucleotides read TGCGCCAGCAGCCCGGAGGTGGCAGGGCCTACTGGTGGCTACACCTTC. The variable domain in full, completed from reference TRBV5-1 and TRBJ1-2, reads KAGVTQTPRYLIKTRGQQVTLSCSPISGHRSVSWYQQTPGQGLQFLFEYFSETQRNKGNFPGRFSGRQFSNSRSEMNVSTLELGDSALYLCASSPEVAGPTGGYTFGSGTRLTVV.

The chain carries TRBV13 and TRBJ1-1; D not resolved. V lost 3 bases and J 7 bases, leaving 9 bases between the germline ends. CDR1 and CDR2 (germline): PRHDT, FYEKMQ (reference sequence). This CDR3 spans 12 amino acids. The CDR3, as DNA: TGTGCCAGCAGCTTTCGGCAGGATGAAGCTTTCTTT. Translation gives CASSFRQDEAFF.

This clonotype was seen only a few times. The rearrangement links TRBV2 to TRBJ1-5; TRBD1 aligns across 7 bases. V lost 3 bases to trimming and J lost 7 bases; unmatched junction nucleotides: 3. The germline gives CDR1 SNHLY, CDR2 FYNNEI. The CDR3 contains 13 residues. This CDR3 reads CASSEQGGQPQHF. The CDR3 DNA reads TGTGCCAGCAGTGAGCAGGGGGGACAGCCCCAGCATTTT.

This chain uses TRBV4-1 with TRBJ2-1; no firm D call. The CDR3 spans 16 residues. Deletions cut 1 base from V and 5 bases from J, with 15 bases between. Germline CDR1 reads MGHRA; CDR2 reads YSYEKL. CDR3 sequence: CASSQVARNAHNEQFF. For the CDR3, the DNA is TGCGCCAGCAGCCAAGTGGCCAGGAACGCACACAATGAGCAGTTCTTC.

CDR3: CATSAPLTSGRASYINTGELFF. The CDR3 DNA is TGTGCCACCAGTGCCCCGTTGACTAGCGGGAGGGCCTCTTACATAAACACCGGGGAGCTGTTTTTT. The chain is built from TRBV24-1 and TRBJ2-2, with 14 bases aligning to TRBD2. The trim removed 5 bases at V and 2 bases at J, leaving 18 bases unmatched. Germline CDR1 reads KGHDR; CDR2 reads SFDVKD. The CDR3 covers 22 residues.

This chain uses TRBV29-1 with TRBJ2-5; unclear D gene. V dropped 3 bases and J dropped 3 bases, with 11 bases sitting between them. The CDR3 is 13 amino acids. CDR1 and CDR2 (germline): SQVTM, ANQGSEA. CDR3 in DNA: TGCAGCGTTGACAGCCGCCTTAAAGAGACCCAGTACTTC. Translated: CSVDSRLKETQYF. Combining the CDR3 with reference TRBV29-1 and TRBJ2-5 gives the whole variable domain SAVISQKPSRDICQRGTSLTIQCQVDSQVTMMFWYRQQPGQSLTLIATANQGSEATYESGFVIDKFPISRPNLTFSTLTVSNMSPEDSSIYLCSVDSRLKETQYFGPGTRLLVL.

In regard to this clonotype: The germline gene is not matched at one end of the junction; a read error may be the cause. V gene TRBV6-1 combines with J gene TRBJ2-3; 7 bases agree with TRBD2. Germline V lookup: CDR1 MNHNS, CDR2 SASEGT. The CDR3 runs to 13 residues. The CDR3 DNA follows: TGTGCCAGCAGTGGCGGGACTACCAATACGCGGTATTTT. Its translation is CASSGGTTNTRYF.

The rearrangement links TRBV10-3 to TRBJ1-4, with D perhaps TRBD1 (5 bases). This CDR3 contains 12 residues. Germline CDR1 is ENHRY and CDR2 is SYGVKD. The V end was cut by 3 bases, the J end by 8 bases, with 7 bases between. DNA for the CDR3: TGTGCCATCAGTGAATGGGGGGAAAAACTGTTTTTT. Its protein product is CAISEWGEKLFF.

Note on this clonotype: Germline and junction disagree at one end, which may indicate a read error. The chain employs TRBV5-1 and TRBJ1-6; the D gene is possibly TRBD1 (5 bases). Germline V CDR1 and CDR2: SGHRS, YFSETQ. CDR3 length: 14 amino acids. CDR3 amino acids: CASKPRDSNPPLHF. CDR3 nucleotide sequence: TGCGCCAGCAAACCCAGGGACTCTAATCCACCCCTCCACTTT.

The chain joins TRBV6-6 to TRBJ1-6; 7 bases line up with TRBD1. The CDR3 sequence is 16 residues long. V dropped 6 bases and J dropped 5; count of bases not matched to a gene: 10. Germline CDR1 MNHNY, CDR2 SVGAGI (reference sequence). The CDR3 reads CASRSSRQGHNSPLHF. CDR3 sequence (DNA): TGTGCCAGCAGATCCTCTCGACAGGGCCATAATTCACCCCTCCACTTT.

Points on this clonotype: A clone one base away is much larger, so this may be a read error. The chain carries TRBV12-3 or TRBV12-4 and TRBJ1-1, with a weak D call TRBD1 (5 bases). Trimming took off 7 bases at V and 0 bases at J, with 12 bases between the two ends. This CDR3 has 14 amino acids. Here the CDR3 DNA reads TGTGCCAGCACCCAGGGACGGTTGAACACTGAAGCTTTCTTT. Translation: CASTQGRLNTEAFF.

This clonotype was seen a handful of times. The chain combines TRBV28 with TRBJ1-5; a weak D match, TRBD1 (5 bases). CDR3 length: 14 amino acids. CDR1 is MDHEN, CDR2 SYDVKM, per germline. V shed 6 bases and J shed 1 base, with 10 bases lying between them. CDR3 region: CASRSGGSNQPQHF. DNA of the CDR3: TGTGCCAGCAGGTCGGGGGGGAGCAATCAGCCCCAGCATTTT.

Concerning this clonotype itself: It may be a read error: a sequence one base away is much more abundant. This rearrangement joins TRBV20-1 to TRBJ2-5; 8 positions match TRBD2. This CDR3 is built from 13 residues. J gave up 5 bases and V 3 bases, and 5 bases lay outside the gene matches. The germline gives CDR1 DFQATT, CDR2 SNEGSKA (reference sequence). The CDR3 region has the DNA TGCAGTGCTAGCGGGGGGGCACGGGAGACCCAGTACTTC. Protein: CSASGGARETQYF.

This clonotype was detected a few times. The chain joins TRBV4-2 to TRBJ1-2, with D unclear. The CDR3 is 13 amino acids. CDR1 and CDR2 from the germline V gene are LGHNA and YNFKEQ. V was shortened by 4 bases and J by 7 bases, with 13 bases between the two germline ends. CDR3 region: CASSLRSLVGYTF. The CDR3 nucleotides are TGTGCCAGCAGCCTTCGTTCCCTGGTTGGCTACACCTTC.

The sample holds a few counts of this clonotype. The CDR3 coding sequence is TGCGCCAGCAGCTGGGGACTAGCGGGGGGGCTTGGAGATACGCAGTATTTT. Translating it yields CASSWGLAGGLGDTQYF. The chain employs TRBV5-1 and TRBJ2-3, with 16 bases aligning to TRBD2. Germline CDR1 and CDR2: SGHRS and YFSETQ. J was trimmed by 5 bases and V by 3 bases; bases with no gene match: 6. CDR3 size: 17 residues.

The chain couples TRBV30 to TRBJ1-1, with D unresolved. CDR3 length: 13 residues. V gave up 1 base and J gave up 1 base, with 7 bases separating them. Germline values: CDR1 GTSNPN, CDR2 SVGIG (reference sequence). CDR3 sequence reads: CAWSDYRNTEAFF. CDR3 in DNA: TGTGCCTGGAGTGATTACAGGAACACTGAAGCTTTCTTT.

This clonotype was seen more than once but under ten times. CDR3 sequence (DNA): TGTGCCAGCAGCGTAGCCAGCGGGGGGGCCAATGAGCAGTTCTTC. Protein: CASSVASGGANEQFF. The V gene is TRBV9, the J gene TRBJ2-1; 10 bases are shared with TRBD2. The V gene's germline CDR1 is SGDLS and CDR2 YYNGEE. V was pared by 0 bases and J by 6 bases, with 3 bases of the junction left unmatched. The CDR3 has 15 residues.

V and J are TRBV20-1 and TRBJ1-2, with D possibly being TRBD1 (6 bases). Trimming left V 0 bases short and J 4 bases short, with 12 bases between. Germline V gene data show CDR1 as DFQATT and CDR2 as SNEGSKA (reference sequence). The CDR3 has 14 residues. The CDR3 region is CSARETRGGYGYTF. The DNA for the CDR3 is TGCAGTGCTAGAGAAACCAGGGGTGGCTATGGCTACACCTTC.

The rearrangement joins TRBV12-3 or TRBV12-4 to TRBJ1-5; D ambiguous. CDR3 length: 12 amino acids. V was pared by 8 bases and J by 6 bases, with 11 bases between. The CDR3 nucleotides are TGTGCCAGCGGGCGTCCACCTCAGCCCCAGCATTTT. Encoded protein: CASGRPPQPQHF.

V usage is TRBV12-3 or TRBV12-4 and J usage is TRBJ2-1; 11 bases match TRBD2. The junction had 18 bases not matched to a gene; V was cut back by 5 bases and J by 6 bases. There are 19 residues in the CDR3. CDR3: CASSPGRLAGGIRSNEQFF. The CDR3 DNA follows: TGTGCCAGCAGTCCCGGGCGGCTAGCGGGAGGCATCCGATCCAATGAGCAGTTCTTC.

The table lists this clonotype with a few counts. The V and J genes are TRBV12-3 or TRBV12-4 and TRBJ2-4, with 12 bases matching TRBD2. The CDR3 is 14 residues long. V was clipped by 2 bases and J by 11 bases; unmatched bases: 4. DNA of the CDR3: TGTGCCAGCAGTTTACTGCCTAGCGGGGGGGTTCAGTACTTC. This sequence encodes CASSLLPSGGVQYF.

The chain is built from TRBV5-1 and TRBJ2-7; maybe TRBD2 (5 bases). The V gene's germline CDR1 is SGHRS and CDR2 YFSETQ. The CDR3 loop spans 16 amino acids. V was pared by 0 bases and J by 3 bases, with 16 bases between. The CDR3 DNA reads TGCGCCAGCAGCTTGGCTTTCTACCCGGGGAGCTACGAGCAGTACTTC. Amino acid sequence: CASSLAFYPGSYEQYF.

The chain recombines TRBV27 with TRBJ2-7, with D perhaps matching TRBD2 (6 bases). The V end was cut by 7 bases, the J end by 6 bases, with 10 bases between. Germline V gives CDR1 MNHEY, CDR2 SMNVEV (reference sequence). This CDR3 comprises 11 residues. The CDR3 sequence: CASTLGGEQYF. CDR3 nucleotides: TGTGCCAGCACCCTCGGGGGCGAGCAGTACTTC.

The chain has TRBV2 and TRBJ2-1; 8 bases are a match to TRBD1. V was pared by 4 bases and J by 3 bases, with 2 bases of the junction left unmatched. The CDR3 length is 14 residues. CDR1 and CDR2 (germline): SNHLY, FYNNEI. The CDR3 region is CASSGTGFYNEQFF. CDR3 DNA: TGTGCCAGCAGTGGGACAGGGTTCTACAATGAGCAGTTCTTC.

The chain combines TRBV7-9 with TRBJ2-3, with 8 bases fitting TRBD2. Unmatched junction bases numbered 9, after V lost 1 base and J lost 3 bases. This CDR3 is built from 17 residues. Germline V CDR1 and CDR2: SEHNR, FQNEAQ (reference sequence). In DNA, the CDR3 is TGTGCCAGCAGCTTAGTGGCGTCGGCGGGGGGTACAGATACGCAGTATTTT. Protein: CASSLVASAGGTDTQYF.

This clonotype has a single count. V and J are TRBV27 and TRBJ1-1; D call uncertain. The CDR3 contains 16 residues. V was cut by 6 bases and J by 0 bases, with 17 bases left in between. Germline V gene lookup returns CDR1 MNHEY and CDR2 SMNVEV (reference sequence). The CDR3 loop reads CASRRLTGRLNTEAFF. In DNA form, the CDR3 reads TGTGCCAGCAGGCGATTAACTGGACGGCTGAACACTGAAGCTTTCTTT.

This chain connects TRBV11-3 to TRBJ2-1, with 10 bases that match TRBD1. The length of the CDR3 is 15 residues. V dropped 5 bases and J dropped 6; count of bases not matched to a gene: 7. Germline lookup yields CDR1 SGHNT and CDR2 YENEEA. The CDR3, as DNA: TGTGCCAGCAGCGATCCGGGACAGGGGCGCAATGAGCAGTTCTTC. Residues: CASSDPGQGRNEQFF. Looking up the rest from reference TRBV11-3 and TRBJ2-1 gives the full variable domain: EAGVVQSPRYKIIEKKQPVAFWCNPISGHNTLYWYLQNLGQGPELLIRYENEEAVDDSQLPKDRFSAERLKGVDSTLKIQPAELGDSAVYLCASSDPGQGRNEQFFGPGTRLTVL.